This TCR beta chain was observed in a study of blood T cells in healthy people across ages. Study in general: Template switching caught about one barcoded beta molecule for each two T cells. Notes on the study in general: Comparison with aged donors showed that long-lived donors had more naive CD4+ cells and higher diversity. Using unsorted PBMCs precluded a conclusive naive versus antigen-experienced comparison.

Notes on this clonotype: The antigen is unknown.

This CDR3 has 14 residues. Trimming cost V 3 bases and J 1 base, with 10 bases left between them. Germline CDR1 and CDR2: SGHTA and FQGNSA. PCR was performed a second time for roughly 7 to 11 cycles using a sample-barcoded 5' primer and a J-beta primer mix. MiXCR was run by TCRdb on the 5' RACE reads, yielding one entry per CDR3 protein. The table lists approximately 600,000 distinct CDR3 sequences, under 70% of them singletons. This chain joins TRBV7-2 and TRBJ2-7; D is ambiguous. Sequencing was carried out using blood. This sequence originates from a man aged 55 to 69 in good health. The CDR3 nucleotides are TGTGCCAGCAGCTTCCGGCCAGGTTCCTACGAGCAGTACTTC. Translating it yields CASSFRPGSYEQYF.